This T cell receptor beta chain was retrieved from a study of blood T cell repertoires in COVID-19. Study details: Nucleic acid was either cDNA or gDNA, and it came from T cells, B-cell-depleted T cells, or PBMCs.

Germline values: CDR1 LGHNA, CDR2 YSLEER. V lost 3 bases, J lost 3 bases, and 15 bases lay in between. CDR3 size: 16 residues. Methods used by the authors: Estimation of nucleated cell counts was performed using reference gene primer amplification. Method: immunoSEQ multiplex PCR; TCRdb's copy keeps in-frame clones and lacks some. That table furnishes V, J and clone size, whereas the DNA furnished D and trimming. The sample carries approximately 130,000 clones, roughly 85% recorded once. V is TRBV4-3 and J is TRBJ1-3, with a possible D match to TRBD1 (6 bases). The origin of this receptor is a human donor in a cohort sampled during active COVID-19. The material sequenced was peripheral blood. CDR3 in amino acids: CASSQDWQGYGNTIYF. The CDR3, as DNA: TGCGCCAGCAGCCAGGACTGGCAGGGGTATGGAAACACCATATATTTT.